Listed here is a single T cell receptor (beta chain). This sample is drawn from a study of blood T cell repertoires in COVID-19. Study-level background: COVID-19 samples, acute and convalescent, were from the United States, Italy and Spain. PBMCs, B-cell-depleted T cells, or T cells were the source of the cDNA or gDNA that made up the material.

Per the study methods: Estimates of nucleated cell counts were drawn from the amplification of reference gene primers. TCRdb keeps only in-frame clones here, not all; method: immunoSEQ multiplex PCR. D and trimming were read from the DNA, whereas the V and J calls and clone size are those reported in that table. The sample holds tens of thousands of clones; nearly 90% are singletons and the top ten take around 5.1%. CDR1 and CDR2 from the germline V gene are MNHEY and SVGEGT. V lost 5 bases to trimming and J lost 3 bases, with 7 bases between them. CDR3 length equals 12 residues. This sequence joins TRBV6-2 or TRBV6-3 and TRBJ1-2; D is undetermined. The receptor's source is a man between 60 and 70 years old with active COVID-19. The specimen sequenced was peripheral blood. The CDR3 region is CASSDPDYGYTF. CDR3 bases: TGTGCCAGCAGTGATCCGGACTATGGCTACACCTTC.